Listed below are T cell receptor beta chains from one sample, sequenced in a study of shared clonotypes between healthy human individuals. Only in-frame clones appear in the TCRdb table, and some are missing; sequencing was by immunoSEQ multiplex PCR. The table has a few million clones, 90% to 95% seen once. Material for sequencing was naive CD4+ T cells sorted from blood. The receptors originated from a man younger than 35 in good health. CDR3s include the opening cysteine and the closing phenylalanine or tryptophan. The order of the fields is clone size, V gene, D gene, J gene, CDR3 DNA, CDR3 protein. The D gene is left open where the match is weak. Some rows have no size entry. The others give once, few or many, or a class for an expanded clone.

>.|TRBV9|.|TRBJ2-7
TGTGCCAGCAGCAGGGACTCTGGTGACGAGCAGTACTTC
CASSRDSGDEQYF
>once|TRBV30|.|TRBJ1-5
TGTGCCCTGACCCTCAGGGGATCGTATAGCAATCAGCCCCAGCATTTT
CALTLRGSYSNQPQHF
>.|TRBV5-4|.|TRBJ2-5
TGTGCCAGCAGCTTGGCGGTGGGGGAGACCCAGTACTTC
CASSLAVGETQYF
>.|TRBV4-1|.|TRBJ2-7
TGCGCCAGCAGTCGCAATAGGGACGCAACCTACGAGCAGTACTTC
CASSRNRDATYEQYF
>.|TRBV2|.|TRBJ1-2
TGTGCCAGCAGTGAAGCGCGGGGGCGGCAAGGGTATGGCTACACCTTC
CASSEARGRQGYGYTF
>few|TRBV6-1|TRBD1|TRBJ1-2
TGTGCCAGCAGCCCCACACAGGGGGCGGTAGGCTACACCTTC
CASSPTQGAVGYTF
>.|TRBV10-3|TRBD1|TRBJ2-3
TGTGCCATCAGCCCGAGCCTTACAGGGGGTAGCACAGATACGCAGTATTTT
CAISPSLTGGSTDTQYF
>.|TRBV5-1|.|TRBJ2-7
TGCGCCAGCTGCCAATATGGGCCCCTTTCGGGCGAGCAGTACTTC
CASCQYGPLSGEQYF
>once|TRBV7-3|.|TRBJ2-7
TGTGCCAGCAGGTCGGAGCCGGGAGCGTACGAGCAGTACTTC
CASRSEPGAYEQYF
>once|TRBV20-1|.|TRBJ2-3
TGCAGTGGCTACACAGATACGCAGTATTTT
CSGYTDTQYF
>.|TRBV10-3|.|TRBJ1-2
TGTGCCATCAGTGAAGGGGAGAGTGGCTATGGCTACACCTTC
CAISEGESGYGYTF
>.|TRBV6-1|TRBD1|TRBJ2-7
TGTGCCAGCAGGTTACAGGGGGGCGAGCAGTACTTC
CASRLQGGEQYF
>.|TRBV5-8|.|TRBJ1-5
TGTGCCAGCAGCTTGGGCCTATTGAGCAATCAGCCCCAGCATTTT
CASSLGLLSNQPQHF
>.|TRBV6-5|TRBD1|TRBJ2-7
TGTGCCAGCAGTTACTTAGGGACAGGGAACGAGCAGTACTTC
CASSYLGTGNEQYF
>.|TRBV2|.|TRBJ2-3
TGTGCCAGCAAGCCCCTAGCGAGCACAGATACGCAGTATTTT
CASKPLASTDTQYF
>.|TRBV18|TRBD1|TRBJ2-1
TGTGCCAGCTCACCCGGACAGGGCGGTTACAATGAGCAGTTCTTC
CASSPGQGGYNEQFF
>.|TRBV5-4|TRBD1|TRBJ2-2
TGTGCCAGCAGCTTGGGGGGACAGATCGCGAACACCGGGGAGCTGTTTTTT
CASSLGGQIANTGELFF